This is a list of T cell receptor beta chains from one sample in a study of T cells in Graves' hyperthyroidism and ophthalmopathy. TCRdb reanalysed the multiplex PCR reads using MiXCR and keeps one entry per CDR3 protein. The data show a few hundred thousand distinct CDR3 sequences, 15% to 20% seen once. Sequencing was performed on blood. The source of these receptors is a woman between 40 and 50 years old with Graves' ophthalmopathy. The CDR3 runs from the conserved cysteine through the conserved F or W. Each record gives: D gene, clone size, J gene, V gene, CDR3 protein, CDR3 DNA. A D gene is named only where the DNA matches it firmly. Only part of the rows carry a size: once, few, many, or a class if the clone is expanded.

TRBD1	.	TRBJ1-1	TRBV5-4	CASRPQGAGNTEAFF	TGTGCCAGCAGGCCACAGGGGGCGGGGAACACTGAAGCTTTCTTT
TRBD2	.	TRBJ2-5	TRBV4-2	CASSPGVGRAGETQYF	TGTGCCAGCAGCCCTGGGGTCGGGAGGGCCGGTGAGACCCAGTACTTC
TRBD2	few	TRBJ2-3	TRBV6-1	CASSAGLAGGPDTQYF	TGTGCCAGCAGTGCGGGACTAGCGGGGGGGCCAGATACGCAGTATTTT
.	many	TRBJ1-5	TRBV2	CASSETTGPQHF	TGTGCCAGCAGTGAGACAACGGGGCCCCAGCATTTT
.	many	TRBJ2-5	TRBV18	CASSKSRGEEWTQYF	TGTGCCAGCTCTAAGAGCCGAGGAGAGGAATGGACCCAGTACTTC
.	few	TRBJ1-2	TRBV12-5	CASGLGQNLYGYTF	TGTGCTAGTGGTTTGGGTCAGAACCTTTATGGCTACACCTTC
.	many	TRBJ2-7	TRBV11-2	CASSFWSYEQYF	TGTGCCAGCAGCTTTTGGTCCTACGAGCAGTACTTC
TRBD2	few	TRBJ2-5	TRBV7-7	CASSLRGGTEETQYF	TGTGCTAGCAGCTTACGGGGGGGGACTGAAGAGACCCAGTACTTC
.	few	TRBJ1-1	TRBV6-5	CASSYLPGLYTEAFF	TGTGCCAGCAGTTACCTTCCGGGGTTATACACTGAAGCTTTCTTT
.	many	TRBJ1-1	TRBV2	CASGFLVNTEAFF	TGTGCCAGCGGCTTCTTGGTGAACACTGAAGCTTTCTTT
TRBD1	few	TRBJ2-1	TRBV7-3	CASSWGQGNNEQFF	TGTGCCAGCAGCTGGGGACAGGGTAACAATGAGCAGTTCTTC
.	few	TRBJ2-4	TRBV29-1	CSVWSGETKNIQYF	TGCAGCGTGTGGAGTGGGGAGACCAAAAACATTCAGTACTTC
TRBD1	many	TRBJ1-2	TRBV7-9	CASSSWDSYGYTF	TGTGCCAGCAGCTCTTGGGACAGCTATGGCTACACCTTC
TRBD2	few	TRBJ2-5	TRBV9	CASSVGVAGGGETQYF	TGTGCCAGCAGCGTAGGAGTAGCGGGAGGAGGGGAGACCCAGTACTTC
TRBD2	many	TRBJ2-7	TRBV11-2	CASSVPGLAGPEQYF	TGTGCCAGCAGCGTACCGGGACTAGCGGGTCCCGAGCAGTACTTC
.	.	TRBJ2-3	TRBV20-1	CSARDSLPTDTQYF	TGCAGTGCTAGAGATTCCCTACCCACAGATACGCAGTATTTT
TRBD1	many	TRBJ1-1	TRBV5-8	CASRNTGATEAFF	TGTGCCAGCAGAAATACAGGGGCCACTGAAGCTTTCTTT
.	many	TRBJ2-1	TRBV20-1	CSAVPGAPRNEQFF	TGCAGTGCTGTGCCGGGGGCCCCTAGGAATGAGCAGTTCTTC
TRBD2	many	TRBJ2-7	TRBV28	CASSGTRVYEQYF	TGTGCCAGCAGTGGGACTAGAGTGTACGAGCAGTACTTC
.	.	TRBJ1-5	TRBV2	CASSDTGLSNQPQHF	TGTGCCAGCAGTGACACCGGGCTAAGCAATCAGCCCCAGCATTTT
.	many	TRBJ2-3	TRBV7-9	CASSHPLIPDTQYF	TGTGCCAGCAGCCACCCGTTAATCCCAGATACGCAGTATTTT
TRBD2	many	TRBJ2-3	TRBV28	CASSQLAGVTDTQYF	TGTGCCAGCAGTCAACTAGCGGGAGTCACAGATACGCAGTATTTT
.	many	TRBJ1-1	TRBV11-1	CASSRTRDTEAFF	TGTGCCAGCAGTAGGACGAGGGACACTGAAGCTTTCTTT
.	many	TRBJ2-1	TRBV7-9	CASSLEGVSNEQFF	TGTGCCAGCAGCTTAGAGGGAGTGTCAAATGAGCAGTTCTTC
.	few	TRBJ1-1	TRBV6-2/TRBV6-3	CACSGASGSANTEAFF	TGTGCCTGCAGTGGGGCTAGTGGGTCAGCGAACACTGAAGCTTTCTTT
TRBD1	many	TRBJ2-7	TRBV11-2	CASSLEVRFGTGGDPASYEQYF	TGTGCCAGCAGCTTAGAGGTTCGCTTTGGGACAGGGGGCGATCCTGCCTCCTACGAGCAGTACTTC
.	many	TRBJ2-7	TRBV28	CASTRAYEQYF	TGTGCCAGCACGCGGGCCTACGAGCAGTACTTC
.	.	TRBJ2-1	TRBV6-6	CVSSYSWGDEQFF	TGTGTCAGCAGTTACTCCTGGGGAGATGAGCAGTTCTTC
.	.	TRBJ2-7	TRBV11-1	CASSVQANEQYF	TGTGCCAGCAGCGTACAGGCAAACGAGCAGTACTTC
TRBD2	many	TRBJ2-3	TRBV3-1	CASSSGVGDTQYF	TGTGCCAGCAGTAGCGGGGTAGGAGATACGCAGTATTTT
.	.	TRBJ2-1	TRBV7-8	CASSLSQDGNEQFF	TGTGCCAGCAGCTTGAGTCAAGATGGCAATGAGCAGTTCTTC
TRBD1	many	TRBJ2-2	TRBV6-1	CASSDQGADTGELFF	TGTGCCAGCAGTGACCAGGGGGCGGACACCGGGGAGCTGTTTTTT
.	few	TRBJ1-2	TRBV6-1	CASSDAPGSPGYTF	TGTGCCAGCAGTGACGCGCCAGGGTCCCCTGGCTACACCTTC
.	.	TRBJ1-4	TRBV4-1	CASSQTGTLNEKLFF	TGCGCCAGCAGCCAGACCGGGACACTTAATGAAAAACTGTTTTTT
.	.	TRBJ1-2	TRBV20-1	CSARGQGFNYGYTF	TGCAGTGCTAGAGGCCAGGGATTTAACTATGGCTACACCTTC
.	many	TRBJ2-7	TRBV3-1	CASSPTSVYEQYF	TGTGCCAGCAGCCCGACCTCGGTCTACGAGCAGTACTTC
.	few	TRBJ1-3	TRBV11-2	CASSEGGVAGNTIYF	TGTGCCAGCAGCGAGGGGGGGGTCGCTGGAAACACCATATATTTT
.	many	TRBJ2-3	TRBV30	CAWTKRGGSDTQYF	TGTGCCTGGACAAAGAGGGGAGGATCAGATACGCAGTATTTT
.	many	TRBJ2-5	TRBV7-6	CASSLITEETQYF	TGTGCCAGCAGCTTAATAACAGAAGAGACCCAGTACTTC
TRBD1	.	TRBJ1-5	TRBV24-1	CATSDRGGGQPQHF	TGTGCCACCAGTGACCGAGGGGGCGGGCAGCCCCAGCATTTT
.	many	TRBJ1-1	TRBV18	CASSGNREGTEAFF	TGTGCCAGCTCAGGAAACAGGGAAGGCACTGAAGCTTTCTTT
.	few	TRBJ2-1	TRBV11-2	CASRVGWSPPGNEQFF	TGTGCCAGCAGAGTAGGATGGTCCCCCCCCGGGAATGAGCAGTTCTTC
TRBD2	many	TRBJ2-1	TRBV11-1	CASTESGSYREQFF	TGTGCCAGCACCGAAAGCGGGAGCTATCGTGAGCAGTTCTTC
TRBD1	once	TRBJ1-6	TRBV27	CASSRGWNSPLHF	TGTGCCAGCAGCAGGGGGTGGAATTCACCCCTCCACTTT
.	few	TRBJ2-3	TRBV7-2	CASSSAAAGTDTQYF	TGTGCCAGCAGCTCAGCAGCCGCGGGCACAGATACGCAGTATTTT
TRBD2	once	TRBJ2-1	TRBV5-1	CASSFTSGRYNLIYNEQFF	TGCGCCAGCAGCTTCACTAGCGGGAGATACAATCTAATTTACAATGAGCAGTTCTTC
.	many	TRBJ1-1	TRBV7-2	CASSLTAGTLAFF	TGTGCCAGCAGCTTAACGGCCGGGACACTCGCTTTCTTT
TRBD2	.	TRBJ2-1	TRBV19	CASSIRAGGGANEQFF	TGTGCCAGTAGTATCCGAGCGGGGGGAGGGGCCAATGAGCAGTTCTTC
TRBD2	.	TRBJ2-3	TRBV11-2	CASSLDGTSSDTQYF	TGTGCCAGCAGCTTAGATGGGACTAGCTCAGATACGCAGTATTTT
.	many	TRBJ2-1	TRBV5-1	CASSGTTGSSYNEQFF	TGCGCCAGCAGCGGGACCACAGGCAGCTCCTACAATGAGCAGTTCTTC
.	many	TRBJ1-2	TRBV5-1	CASSFGAAYYGYTF	TGCGCCAGCAGCTTCGGGGCAGCCTACTATGGCTACACCTTC
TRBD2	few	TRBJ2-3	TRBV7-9	CASSLGIAGALTDTQYF	TGTGCCAGCAGCTTAGGTATAGCGGGAGCTCTCACAGATACGCAGTATTTT